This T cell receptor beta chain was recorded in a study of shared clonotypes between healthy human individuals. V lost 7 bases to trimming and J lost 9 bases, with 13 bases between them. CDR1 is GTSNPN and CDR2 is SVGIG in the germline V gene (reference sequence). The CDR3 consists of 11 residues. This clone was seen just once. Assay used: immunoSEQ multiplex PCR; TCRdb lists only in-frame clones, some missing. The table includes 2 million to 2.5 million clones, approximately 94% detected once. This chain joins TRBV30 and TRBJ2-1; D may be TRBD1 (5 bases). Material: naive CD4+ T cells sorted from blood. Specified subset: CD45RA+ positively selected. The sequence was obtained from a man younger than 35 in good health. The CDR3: CAYGQNSEQFF. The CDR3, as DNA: TGTGCCTACGGACAAAACAGTGAGCAGTTCTTC.